This T cell receptor (beta chain) was retrieved from a study of blood T cell repertoires in COVID-19. As for the study in general: T cells, B-cell-depleted T cells, or PBMCs supplied cDNA or gDNA.

Participants came from about two dozen US areas, aged about 18 to 89 years. The study counted Cohort 3 donors as recovered given two negative PCRs, clearance, or symptom resolution. Trimming left V 0 bases short and J 2 bases short, with 15 bases between. CDR1 SGHRS and CDR2 YFSETQ come from the germline V gene. This CDR3 region has 16 residues. Original processing methods: Estimated nucleated cell counts came from reference gene primer amplification. The table came from immunoSEQ multiplex PCR; TCRdb's copy has only in-frame clones and leaves some out. From that table come the V and J calls and clone size; the DNA was used to work out D and trimming. The sample holds a few hundred thousand clones, approximately 85% seen once.

The V and J genes are TRBV5-1 and TRBJ2-7; perhaps TRBD2 as D (6 bases). Material: PBMCs or T cells enriched from blood (not recorded which). This clonotype was sampled from a young man who had recovered from COVID-19. The CDR3 DNA sequence: TGCGCCAGCAGCTTGGGTTGGGGGGATGGGGCCTACGAGCAGTACTTC. It yields the protein CASSLGWGDGAYEQYF. Using reference TRBV5-1 and TRBJ2-7 for the parts outside the CDR3, the full variable domain is KAGVTQTPRYLIKTRGQQVTLSCSPISGHRSVSWYQQTPGQGLQFLFEYFSETQRNKGNFPGRFSGRQFSNSRSEMNVSTLELGDSALYLCASSLGWGDGAYEQYFGPGTRLTVT.